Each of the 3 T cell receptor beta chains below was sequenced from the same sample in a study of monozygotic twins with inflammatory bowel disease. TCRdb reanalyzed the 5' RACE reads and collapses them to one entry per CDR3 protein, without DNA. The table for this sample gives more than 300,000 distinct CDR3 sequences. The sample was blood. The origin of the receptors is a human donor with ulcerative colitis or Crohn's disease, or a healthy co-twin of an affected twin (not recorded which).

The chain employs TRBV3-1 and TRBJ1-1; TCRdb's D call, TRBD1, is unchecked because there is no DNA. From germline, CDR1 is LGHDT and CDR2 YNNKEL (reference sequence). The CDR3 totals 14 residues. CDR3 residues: CASSWGQTNTEAFF.

CDR3 sequence: CASSLAGVELFF. This rearrangement joins TRBV5-4 to TRBJ2-2; TCRdb picks TRBD1, but there is no DNA to check that call. The CDR3 consists of 12 residues. Looked up from germline, CDR1 is SGHNT and CDR2 is YYREEE (reference sequence). The full variable domain, rest sourced from reference TRBV5-4 and TRBJ2-2, is ETGVTQSPTHLIKTRGQQVTLRCSSQSGHNTVSWYQQALGQGPQFIFQYYREEENGRGNFPPRFSGLQFPNYSSELNVNALELDDSALYLCASSLAGVELFFGEGSRLTVL.

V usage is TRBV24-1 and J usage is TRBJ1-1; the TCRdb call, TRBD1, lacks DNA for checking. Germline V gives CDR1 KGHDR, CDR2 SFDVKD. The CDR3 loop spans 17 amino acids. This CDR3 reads CATSEPDRSKRNTEAFF.